This T cell receptor beta chain was recovered during a study of shared clonotypes between healthy human individuals. Findings and caveats of the study: Sampling covered nothing but blood. Tissue TCR repertoires likely differ from those found in blood.

Nashville, Tennessee was home to all donors, each a Caucasian adult. Only one count was recorded for this clone. The antigen remains unidentified. Samples underwent the assay at deep level. Original processing notes: As immunoSEQ supplied junction-only sequences (without quality scores), filtering differed. Clones were read by immunoSEQ multiplex PCR, and TCRdb kept only the in-frame ones, dropping some. That table is the source of V, J and clone size, and D and trimming were worked out from the DNA. In the table there are approximately 1,000,000 clones, approximately 77% of which are singletons. Material for sequencing was memory CD4+ T cells from PBMCs. As to subset: CD45RA-negative fraction. This receptor was taken from a young man in good health. Some clones in this sample may be carry-over from other donors' samples.

The CDR3 loop reads CASSSLQGAGETQYF. The CDR3 coding sequence is TGTGCCAGCAGCTCCCTACAGGGGGCGGGGGAGACCCAGTACTTC. V is TRBV7-9 and J is TRBJ2-5, with 9 bases fitting TRBD1. J lost 5 bases, V lost 4 bases, and 8 bases had no gene match. CDR1 SEHNR and CDR2 FQNEAQ come from the germline V gene (reference sequence). The CDR3 consists of 15 residues.